The 13 T cell receptor beta chains in this list originate from one sample, sequenced in a study of blood T cell repertoires in COVID-19. The assay was immunoSEQ multiplex PCR, and TCRdb's table has in-frame clones only and misses some. The sample has roughly 200,000 clones; roughly 89% are singletons. Specimen: peripheral blood. Receptors were obtained from a man aged 50-60 years with acute or convalescent COVID-19.

This chain uses TRBV6-5 with TRBJ1-1; 7 bases match TRBD1. V lost 6 bases, J lost 1 base, and 5 bases stayed unmatched. This CDR3 has 14 amino acids. From germline, CDR1 is MNHEY and CDR2 SVGAGI. The CDR3, as DNA: TGTGCCAGCAGGCCGGGACAGCCGAACACTGAAGCTTTCTTT. Translation: CASRPGQPNTEAFF.

The chain is built from TRBV10-2 and TRBJ1-1, with 8 bases aligning to TRBD1. The trim removed 3 bases at V and 11 bases at J, leaving 8 bases unmatched. Germline V gene sequence: CDR1 WSHSY, CDR2 SAAADI. This CDR3 has 13 residues. CDR3 loop: CASSEPGTGIAFF. The CDR3 DNA reads as TGCGCCAGCAGTGAACCCGGGACAGGCATCGCTTTCTTT.

The CDR3 is CASSQLTGAPNEKLFF. The CDR3 DNA reads as TGTGCCAGCAGCCAACTGACAGGCGCTCCTAATGAAAAACTGTTTTTT. The chain links TRBV16 to TRBJ1-4; the D gene is possibly TRBD1 (6 bases). This CDR3 is 16 amino acids long. With 2 bases removed from V and 3 bases from J, the gap between germline ends came to 13 bases. Germline V lookup: CDR1 KGHSY, CDR2 FQNENV.

CDR3 in DNA: TGTGCCAGCAGTTTTTCACAAGGGGGGGCGCGGGGCTACACCTTC. It encodes CASSFSQGGARGYTF. The chain couples TRBV27 to TRBJ1-2, with D tentatively TRBD1 (6 bases). V lost 3 bases and J 8 bases, leaving 19 bases between the germline ends. Germline CDR1 reads MNHEY; CDR2 reads SMNVEV (reference sequence). The CDR3 runs 15 residues.

This clone was seen a single time. The genes are TRBV11-2 and TRBJ2-1, with 9 bases aligning to TRBD1. This CDR3 has 13 residues. The germline V gene encodes CDR1 SGHAT and CDR2 FQNNGV. Unmatched junction bases numbered 12, after V lost 6 bases and J lost 15 bases. The chain's CDR3 is CASRGIGQGSLFF. The CDR3 bases are TGTGCCAGCAGGGGGATCGGACAGGGGAGCTTGTTCTTC.

V usage is TRBV28 and J usage is TRBJ1-5, with 8 bases identical to TRBD1. This CDR3 spans 16 amino acids. The J segment lost 6 bases and the V segment lost 4 bases, leaving 11 bases of the junction unmatched. In germline, CDR1 is MDHEN, CDR2 SYDVKM. CDR3 nucleotides: TGTGCCAGCAGTTGGGCCTACAGGGGGGGTGGTCAGCCCCAGCATTTT. Protein: CASSWAYRGGGQPQHF.

The chain links TRBV19 to TRBJ1-2; 10 bases match TRBD1. The CDR3 has 14 residues. J lost 8 bases, V lost 4 bases, and 7 bases had no gene match. Germline loops: CDR1 LNHDA, CDR2 SQIVND (reference sequence). This CDR3 reads CASSTVTGGIGYTF. CDR3 in DNA: TGTGCCAGTAGTACTGTGACAGGGGGCATCGGCTACACCTTC.

CDR3 nucleotides: TGTGCCAGCAGCCTTCCCCCAGGGACTAGCGGGCTTCCAGGGTACTTC. This codes for CASSLPPGTSGLPGYF. The gene calls are TRBV7-2 and TRBJ2-5; 12 bases line up with TRBD2. Germline assignment: CDR1 SGHTA and CDR2 FQGNSA. V lost 5 bases and J lost 13; bases outside the gene matches: 17. This CDR3 contains 16 residues.

As regards this clone: Distinct nucleotide sequences in the sample also encode this CDR3. This sequence joins TRBV19 and TRBJ2-3, with TRBD2 identical over 8 bases. Germline CDR1 is LNHDA and CDR2 is SQIVND (reference sequence). J was trimmed by 0 bases and V by 6 bases; bases with no gene match: 2. CDR3 size: 14 residues. Here the CDR3 reads CASRLAASTDTQYF. Written as DNA, the CDR3 is TGTGCCAGTAGACTAGCGGCTAGCACAGATACGCAGTATTTT. Full variable domain (missing parts from reference TRBV19 and TRBJ2-3): DGGITQSPKYLFRKEGQNVTLSCEQNLNHDAMYWYRQDPGQGLRLIYYSQIVNDFQKGDIAEGYSVSREKKESFPLTVTSAQKNPTAFYLCASRLAASTDTQYFGPGTRLTVL.

V usage is TRBV9 and J usage is TRBJ2-4; TRBD1 aligns across 12 bases. CDR1 and CDR2 from the germline V gene are SGDLS and YYNGEE. The CDR3 has 16 residues. V gave up 0 bases and J gave up 9 bases; unmatched junction bases: 7. The CDR3 sequence is CASSVEGQGARSIQYF. DNA of the CDR3: TGTGCCAGCAGCGTAGAGGGACAGGGGGCGCGGAGCATTCAGTACTTC.

This clone was picked up one time. The chain recombines TRBV4-1 with TRBJ2-1; D is ambiguous. The CDR3 runs to 14 residues. V lost 4 bases and J 3 bases, leaving 10 bases between the germline ends. Germline CDR1 reads MGHRA; CDR2 reads YSYEKL. CDR3: CASSPEPHYNEQFF. CDR3 DNA sequence: TGCGCCAGCAGCCCCGAACCACACTACAATGAGCAGTTCTTC.

This clone came up once. The CDR3 region has the DNA TGTGCCAGCACCCCTACTAGCGGGACCATCACAGATACGCAGTATTTT. Residues: CASTPTSGTITDTQYF. V and J are TRBV9 and TRBJ2-3, with 10 positions matching TRBD2. V lost 6 bases and J lost 2; bases outside the gene matches: 9. CDR1 and CDR2 from the germline V gene are SGDLS and YYNGEE. The CDR3 has 16 residues.

The chain uses TRBV9 and TRBJ2-1; the D gene is possibly TRBD2 (6 bases). The CDR3 is made up of 16 amino acids. Trimming shortened V by 0 bases and J by 4 bases, and 14 bases separated the two germline ends. Germline loops: CDR1 SGDLS, CDR2 YYNGEE. In DNA form, the CDR3 reads TGTGCCAGCAGCGTAGACGGTAGCGGATGGTACAATGAGCAGTTCTTC. This gives the protein CASSVDGSGWYNEQFF.